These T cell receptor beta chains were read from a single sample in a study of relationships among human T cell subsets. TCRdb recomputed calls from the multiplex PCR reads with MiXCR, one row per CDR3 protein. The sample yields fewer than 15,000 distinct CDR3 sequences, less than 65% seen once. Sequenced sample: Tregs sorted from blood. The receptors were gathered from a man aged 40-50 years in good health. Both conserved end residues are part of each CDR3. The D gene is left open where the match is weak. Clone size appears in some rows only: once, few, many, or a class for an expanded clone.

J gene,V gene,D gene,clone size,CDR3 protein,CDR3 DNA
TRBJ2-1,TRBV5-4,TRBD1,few,CASSLGQEGNEQFF,TGCGCCAGCAGCTTGGGACAGGAGGGTAATGAGCAGTTCTTC
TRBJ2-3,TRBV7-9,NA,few,CASSLEQNTDTQYF,TGTGCCAGCAGCTTAGAACAAAATACAGATACGCAGTATTTT
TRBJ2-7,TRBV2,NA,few,CASSYIYEQYF,TGTGCCAGCAGTTACATCTACGAGCAGTACTTC
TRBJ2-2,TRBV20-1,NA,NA,CSARDPSTNTGELFF,TGCAGTGCTAGAGATCCCAGCACGAACACCGGGGAGCTGTTTTTT
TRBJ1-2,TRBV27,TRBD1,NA,CASSFPGQRYTF,TGTGCCAGCAGTTTCCCGGGACAGCGCTACACCTTC
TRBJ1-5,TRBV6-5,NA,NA,CASSYSAGNGSNQPQHF,TGTGCCAGCAGTTACTCCGCAGGGAATGGGAGCAATCAGCCCCAGCATTTT
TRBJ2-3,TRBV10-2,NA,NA,CASSDFSDTQYF,TGCGCCAGCAGTGACTTCTCAGATACGCAGTATTTT
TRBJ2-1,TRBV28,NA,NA,CASRQGGEQFF,TGTGCCAGCAGACAGGGCGGTGAGCAGTTCTTC
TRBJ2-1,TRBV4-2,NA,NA,CAGSQGHGSSYNEQFF,TGTGCCGGCAGCCAAGGACACGGGAGCTCCTACAATGAGCAGTTCTTC
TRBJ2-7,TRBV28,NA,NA,CASSLSTYEQYF,TGTGCCAGCAGTTTGTCAACCTACGAGCAGTACTTC
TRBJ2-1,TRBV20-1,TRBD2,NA,CSSGTSGRSTYNEQFF,TGCAGTTCCGGGACTAGCGGGAGGTCCACCTACAATGAGCAGTTCTTC
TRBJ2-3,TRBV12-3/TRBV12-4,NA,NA,CASSLDRFTDTQYF,TGTGCCAGCAGTTTAGACAGGTTTACAGATACGCAGTATTTT
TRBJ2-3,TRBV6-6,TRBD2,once,CVSRGEGTTDTQYF,TGTGTCAGCAGAGGGGAGGGAACCACAGATACGCAGTATTTT
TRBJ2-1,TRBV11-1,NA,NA,CASSGRRGLGEQFF,TGTGCCAGTTCAGGAAGACGAGGGTTGGGAGAGCAGTTCTTC
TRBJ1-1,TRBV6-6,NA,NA,CASSQAGSVNTEAFF,TGTGCCAGCAGTCAGGCAGGGAGCGTGAACACTGAAGCTTTCTTT
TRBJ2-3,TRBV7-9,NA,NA,CASSLVPRDFLPDTQYF,TGTGCCAGCAGCTTAGTTCCCCGGGACTTCCTGCCGGATACGCAGTATTTT
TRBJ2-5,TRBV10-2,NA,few,CATRDVPWETQYF,TGCGCCACAAGGGACGTTCCGTGGGAGACCCAGTACTTC
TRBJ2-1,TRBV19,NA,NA,CASSIDRASSYNEQFF,TGTGCCAGTAGTATAGACAGGGCAAGCTCCTACAATGAGCAGTTCTTC
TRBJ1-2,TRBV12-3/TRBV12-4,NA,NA,CASSLETRGGYTF,TGTGCCAGCAGTTTAGAAACCAGGGGCGGCTACACCTTC
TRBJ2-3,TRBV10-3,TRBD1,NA,CAARRDRSTDTQYF,TGTGCCGCCCGCCGGGACAGGAGCACAGATACGCAGTATTTT
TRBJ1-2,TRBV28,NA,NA,CASSLLNANYGYTF,TGTGCCAGCAGTTTACTTAACGCTAACTATGGCTACACCTTC
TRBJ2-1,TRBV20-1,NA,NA,CSASAGGSYNEQFF,TGCAGTGCTAGTGCCGGGGGCTCCTACAATGAGCAGTTCTTC
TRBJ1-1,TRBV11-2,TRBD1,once,CASSQGQGRPASF,TGTGCCAGCAGCCAAGGACAGGGGCGCCCAGCTTCCTTT
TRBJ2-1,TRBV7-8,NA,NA,CASSPKASARYNEQFF,TGTGCCAGCAGCCCTAAAGCTAGCGCGAGATACAATGAGCAGTTCTTC
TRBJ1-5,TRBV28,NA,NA,CASRLDRNNQPQHF,TGTGCCAGCAGACTTGACAGGAACAATCAGCCCCAGCATTTT
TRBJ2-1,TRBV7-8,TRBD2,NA,CASSLSGGNNEQFF,TGTGCCAGCAGCTTAAGCGGGGGAAACAATGAGCAGTTCTTC
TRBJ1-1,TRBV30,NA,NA,CAWSATENTEAFF,TGTGCCTGGAGTGCGACAGAGAACACTGAAGCTTTCTTT
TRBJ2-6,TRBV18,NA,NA,CASSSSGTGGANVLTF,TGTGCCAGCTCATCTTCCGGGACCGGTGGGGCCAACGTCCTGACTTTC
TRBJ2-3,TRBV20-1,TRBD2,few,CSARSSWNDRDLAGGLTDTQYF,TGCAGTGCTAGGTCCTCTTGGAACGACAGGGATCTAGCGGGGGGTCTCACAGATACGCAGTATTTT
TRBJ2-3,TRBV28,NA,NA,CASQRADTQYF,TGTGCCAGCCAGAGGGCAGATACGCAGTATTTT
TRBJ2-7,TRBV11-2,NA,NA,CASSLTPYYEQYF,TGTGCCAGCAGCCTAACACCCTACTACGAGCAGTACTTC
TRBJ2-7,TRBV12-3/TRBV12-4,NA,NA,CASSSLDYEQYF,TGTGCCAGCAGTTCGTTGGACTACGAGCAGTACTTC
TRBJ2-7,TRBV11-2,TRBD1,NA,CASSLAGQGAHEQYF,TGTGCCAGCAGCTTAGCTGGACAGGGGGCCCACGAGCAGTACTTC
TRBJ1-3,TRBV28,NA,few,CASSPLGYSGNTIYF,TGTGCCAGCAGTCCCTTGGGGTACTCTGGAAACACCATATATTTT
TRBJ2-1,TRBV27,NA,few,CASSISGNEQFF,TGTGCCAGCAGTATTAGCGGCAATGAGCAGTTCTTC
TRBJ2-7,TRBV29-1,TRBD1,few,CSVRDSSYEQYF,TGCAGCGTCCGGGACAGCTCCTACGAGCAGTACTTC
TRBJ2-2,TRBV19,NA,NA,CASRTRGVTGELFF,TGTGCCAGTAGAACCAGGGGCGTCACCGGGGAGCTGTTTTTT
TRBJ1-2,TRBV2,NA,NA,CASLRDNYGYTF,TGTGCCAGCCTCAGGGATAACTATGGCTACACCTTC